The clone carrying this TCR beta chain appeared once. Antigen: not known. Time point: week 3, after first cycle of checkpoint inhibitor. No patient had earlier systemic cancer treatment, concurrent immunosuppressants, or another active cancer. A fixed DNA input of about 320 ng was used per bulk PBMC sample. Libraries were prepared by immunoSEQ multiplex PCR; TCRdb keeps only in-frame clonotypes and omits some of them. The sample consists of under 20,000 clones, roughly 87% of them appearing once. This CDR3 comprises 15 residues. Germline V gene lookup returns CDR1 MDHEN and CDR2 SYDVKM. V was cut by 9 bases and J by 0 bases, with 15 bases left in between. This entry comes from a study of blood T cell dynamics during melanoma immunotherapy. The overall study: First-line therapy was either pembrolizumab or nivolumab with ipilimumab for metastatic melanoma. Overall study results and limits: PBMC repertoires of eventual disease-control patients split at W3 into clonality or diversity gains.

The source material was blood, sampled from a patient treated with checkpoint blockade. The source of this sequence is a human donor with melanoma. The chain links TRBV28 to TRBJ2-1, with D unresolved. The CDR3 DNA reads TGTGCCAGTCTTCCGTTCGTGAGCTCCTACAATGAGCAGTTCTTC. It codes for CASLPFVSSYNEQFF.